Listed here is a single T cell receptor beta chain. Its antigen is currently unknown. This sample was taken from a study of T cell repertoires in cytomegalovirus infection. Whole-study context: It was recently identified HLA-C-restricted and well-studied HLA-B-restricted CMV epitopes that the study used. Evidence of both CMV infection and a matching HLA type came from public TCR beta signatures.

This CDR3 is built from 13 residues. The germline V gene has CDR1 SEHNR and CDR2 FQNEAQ (reference sequence). MiXCR was run by TCRdb on the reads, yielding one entry per CDR3 protein. Altogether about a million distinct CDR3 sequences are present, approximately 31% being singletons, with the ten largest covering about 14%. Findings and limits, study-wide: Pooled public TCR beta family frequency picked out CMV carriers with the relevant HLA. HLA-C-restricted CMV-specific TCR beta clonotypes were dominant in the ex vivo response.

This TCR was recovered from a human donor in good health (CMV status not recorded). Some clones in this sample may be carry-over from other donors' samples. This chain joins TRBV7-9 and TRBJ2-3; a possible D gene is TRBD1 (5 bases). Sequenced material: cultured CD8+ T cells from PBMCs, taken from culture after CMV antigen stimulation. As DNA, the CDR3 is TGTGCAGCCAGGGAAGGGATCACAGATACGCAGTATTTT. Its translation: CAAREGITDTQYF.